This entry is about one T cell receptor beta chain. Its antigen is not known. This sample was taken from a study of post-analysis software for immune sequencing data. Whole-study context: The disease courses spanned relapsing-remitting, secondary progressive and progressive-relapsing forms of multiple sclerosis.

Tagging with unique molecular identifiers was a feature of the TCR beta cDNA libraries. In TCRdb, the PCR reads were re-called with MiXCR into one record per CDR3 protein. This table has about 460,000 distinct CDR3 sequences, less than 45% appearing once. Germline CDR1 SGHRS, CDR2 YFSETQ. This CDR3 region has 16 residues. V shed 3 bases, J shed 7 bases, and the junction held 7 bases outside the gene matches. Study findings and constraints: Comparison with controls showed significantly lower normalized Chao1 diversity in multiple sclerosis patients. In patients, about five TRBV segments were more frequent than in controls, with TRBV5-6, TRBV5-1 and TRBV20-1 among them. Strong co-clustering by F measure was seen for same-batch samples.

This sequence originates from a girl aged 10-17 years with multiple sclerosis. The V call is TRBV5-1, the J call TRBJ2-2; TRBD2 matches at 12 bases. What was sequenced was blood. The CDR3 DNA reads TGCGCCAGCAGCTGGGATCCGACTAGCGGGAGCGGGGAGCTGTTTTTT. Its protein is CASSWDPTSGSGELFF.